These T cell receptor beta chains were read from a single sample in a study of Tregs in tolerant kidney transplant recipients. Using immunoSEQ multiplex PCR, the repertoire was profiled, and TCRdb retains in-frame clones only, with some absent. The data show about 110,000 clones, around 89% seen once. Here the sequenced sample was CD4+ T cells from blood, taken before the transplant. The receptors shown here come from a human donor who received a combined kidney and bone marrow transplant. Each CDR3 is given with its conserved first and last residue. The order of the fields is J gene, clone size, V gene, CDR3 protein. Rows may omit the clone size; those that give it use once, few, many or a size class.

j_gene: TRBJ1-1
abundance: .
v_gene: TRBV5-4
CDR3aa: CASSLGGQGGTEAFF

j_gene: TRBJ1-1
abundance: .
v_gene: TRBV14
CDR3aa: CASSQARVATEAFF

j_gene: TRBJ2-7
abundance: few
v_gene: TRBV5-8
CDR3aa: CASSLTGSYEQYF

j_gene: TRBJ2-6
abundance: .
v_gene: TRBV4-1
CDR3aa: CASSQGFTGGRANVLTF

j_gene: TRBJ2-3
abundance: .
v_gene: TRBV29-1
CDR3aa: CSARRSAGYERDTQYF

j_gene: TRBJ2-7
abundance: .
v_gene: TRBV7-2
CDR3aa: CASSFQAGLSYEQYF

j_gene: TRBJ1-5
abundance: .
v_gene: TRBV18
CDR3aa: CASSPFLGQGINQPQHF

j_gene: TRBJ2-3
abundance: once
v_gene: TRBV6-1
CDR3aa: CASSGLAGGTDTQYF

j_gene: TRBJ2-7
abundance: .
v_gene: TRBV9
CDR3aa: CASSLDGGGVYEQYF

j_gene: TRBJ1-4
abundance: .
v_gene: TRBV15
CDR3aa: CATSTDRGLGKLFF